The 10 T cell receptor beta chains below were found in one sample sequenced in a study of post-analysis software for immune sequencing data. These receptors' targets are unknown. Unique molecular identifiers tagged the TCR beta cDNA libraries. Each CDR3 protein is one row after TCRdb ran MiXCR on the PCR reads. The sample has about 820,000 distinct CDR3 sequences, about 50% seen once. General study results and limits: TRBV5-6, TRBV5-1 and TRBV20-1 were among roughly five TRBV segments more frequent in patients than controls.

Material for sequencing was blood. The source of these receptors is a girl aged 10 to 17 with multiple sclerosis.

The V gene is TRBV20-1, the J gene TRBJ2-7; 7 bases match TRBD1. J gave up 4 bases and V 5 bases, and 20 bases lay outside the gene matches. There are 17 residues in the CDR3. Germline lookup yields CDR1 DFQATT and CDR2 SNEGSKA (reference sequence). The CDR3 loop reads CSASTGTVLSGAYEQYF. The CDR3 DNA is TGCAGTGCTTCGACCGGGACAGTCCTGAGTGGAGCTTACGAGCAGTACTTC.

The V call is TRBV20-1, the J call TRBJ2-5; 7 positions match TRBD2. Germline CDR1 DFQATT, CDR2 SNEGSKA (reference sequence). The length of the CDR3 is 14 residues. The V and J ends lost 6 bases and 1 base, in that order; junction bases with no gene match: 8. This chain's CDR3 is CSAQRAGTQETQYF. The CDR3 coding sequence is TGCAGTGCCCAGCGAGCGGGGACCCAAGAGACCCAGTACTTC.

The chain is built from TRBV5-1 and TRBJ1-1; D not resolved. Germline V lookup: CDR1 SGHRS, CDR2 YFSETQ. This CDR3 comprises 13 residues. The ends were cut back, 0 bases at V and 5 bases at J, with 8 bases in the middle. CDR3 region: CASSLALGTEAFF. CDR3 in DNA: TGCGCCAGCAGCTTGGCCCTCGGGACTGAAGCTTTCTTT.

The CDR3 nucleotides are TGCAGTGCCCAAGACAACACAGATACGCAGTATTTT. It codes for CSAQDNTDTQYF. The V call is TRBV20-1, the J call TRBJ2-3; no firm D call. The CDR3 length is 12 residues. The germline gives CDR1 DFQATT, CDR2 SNEGSKA (reference sequence). V lost 6 bases and J 2 bases, leaving 9 bases between the germline ends.

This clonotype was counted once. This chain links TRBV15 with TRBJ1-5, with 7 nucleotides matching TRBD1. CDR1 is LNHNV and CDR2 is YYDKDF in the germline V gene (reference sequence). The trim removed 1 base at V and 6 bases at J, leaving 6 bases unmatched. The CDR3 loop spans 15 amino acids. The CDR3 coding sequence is TGTGCCACCAGCAGAGGCTCAGGGGGAGCTCAGCCCCAGCATTTT. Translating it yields CATSRGSGGAQPQHF.

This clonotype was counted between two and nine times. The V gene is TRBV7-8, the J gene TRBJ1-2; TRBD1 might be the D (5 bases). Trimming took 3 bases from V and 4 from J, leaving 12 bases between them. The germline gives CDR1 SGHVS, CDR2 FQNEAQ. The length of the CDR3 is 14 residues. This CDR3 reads CASSLSQGGYGYTF. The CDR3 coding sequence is TGTGCCAGCAGCTTGAGCCAGGGCGGCTATGGCTACACCTTC.

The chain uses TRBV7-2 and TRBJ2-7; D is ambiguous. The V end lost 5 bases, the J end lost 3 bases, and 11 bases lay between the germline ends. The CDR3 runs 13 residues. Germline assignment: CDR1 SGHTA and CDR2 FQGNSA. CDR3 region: CASSQLAVYEQYF. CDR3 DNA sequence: TGTGCCAGCAGCCAGCTGGCAGTCTACGAGCAGTACTTC.

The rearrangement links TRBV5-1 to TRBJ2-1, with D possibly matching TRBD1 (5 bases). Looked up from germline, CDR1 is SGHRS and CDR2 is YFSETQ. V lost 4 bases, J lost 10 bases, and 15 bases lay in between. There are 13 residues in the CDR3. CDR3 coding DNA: TGCGCCAGCAGCCTGGACACTTTTTCCGAGCAGTTCTTC. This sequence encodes CASSLDTFSEQFF.

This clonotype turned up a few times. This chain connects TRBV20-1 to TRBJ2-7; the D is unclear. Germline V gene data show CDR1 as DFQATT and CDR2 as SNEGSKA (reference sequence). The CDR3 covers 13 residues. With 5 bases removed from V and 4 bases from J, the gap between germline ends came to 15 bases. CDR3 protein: CSAATTRRYEQYF. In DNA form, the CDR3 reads TGCAGTGCTGCAACGACCCGCAGGTACGAGCAGTACTTC.

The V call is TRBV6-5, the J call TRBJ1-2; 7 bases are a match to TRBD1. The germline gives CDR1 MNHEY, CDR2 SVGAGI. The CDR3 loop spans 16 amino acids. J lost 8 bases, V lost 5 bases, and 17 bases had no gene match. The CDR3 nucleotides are TGTGCCAGCAGTCTCCGTCCCGGACAGGTTTTTGACGGCTACACCTTC. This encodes CASSLRPGQVFDGYTF.